This T cell receptor (beta chain) was captured in a study of cytomegalovirus exposure and HLA in healthy donors. Study at large: Samples from HLA-typed donors yielded 65 million to 85 million unique TCRs in an early data release.

Study-level results: Later analysis placed DRB1 highest and HLA-C lowest in TCR association rates, which differed by HLA locus.

A few counts support this clone. Its antigen is unidentified. The sample holds other DNA sequences that translate to the same CDR3. Each donor's status was that of a healthy bone marrow donor. Per germline, CDR1 LNHDA and CDR2 SQIVND (reference sequence). The length of the CDR3 is 12 residues. Germline trimming cut 5 bases from V and 6 bases from J; bases unmatched to any gene: 3. Vbeta (60) and Jbeta (13) primers were used in the PCR. Method: immunoSEQ multiplex PCR; TCRdb's copy keeps in-frame clones and lacks some. The sample yields approximately 180,000 clones, about 84% seen once. Source material: PBMCs. The clonotype comes from a young man in good health and CMV-seronegative. This sequence joins TRBV19 and TRBJ2-7; 8 nucleotides match TRBD2. The CDR3 region has the DNA TGTGCCAGTAGTCAGGGACTAGGCGAGCAGTACTTC. Protein: CASSQGLGEQYF.